The clone carrying this T cell receptor beta chain showed up many times. Time point here: newly diagnosed GD, antithyroid drugs for less than 3 months. RNA extracted from PBMCs served as the sequencing template. Graves' disease diagnoses used American Thyroid Association guidelines. The sample belongs to a study of regulatory T cells in long-lasting Graves disease. According to the study, TCR beta libraries were built with iRepertoire HTBI primers and CDR3-region Arm-PCR. In the original analysis: The samples included approximately 60 TRBV and more than 12 TRBJ segments. TCRdb ran MiXCR on the multiplex PCR reads and lists one entry per CDR3 protein. These V and J calls are TCRdb output, not the study's own analysis. The sample shows approximately 480,000 distinct CDR3 sequences, about 16% of them seen only once. Germline V gene data show CDR1 as GTSNPN and CDR2 as SVGIG (reference sequence). The CDR3 is 12 amino acids. V lost 2 bases to trimming and J lost 4 bases, with 5 bases between them.

These data are also associated with another study on T cells in Graves' hyperthyroidism and ophthalmopathy. That source reports: A first-round RT-PCR of the TCR CDR3 used the HTBI primer set.

The clonotype comes from a man aged 35 to 55 with Graves disease. This specimen consisted of peripheral blood mononuclear cells (PBMCs), obtained at new diagnosis, from a patient treated with antithyroid drugs. The chain has TRBV30 and TRBJ2-2; D call uncertain. Here the CDR3 DNA reads TGTGCCTGGAGTTCGGGCACCGGGGAGCTGTTTTTT. This sequence encodes CAWSSGTGELFF.